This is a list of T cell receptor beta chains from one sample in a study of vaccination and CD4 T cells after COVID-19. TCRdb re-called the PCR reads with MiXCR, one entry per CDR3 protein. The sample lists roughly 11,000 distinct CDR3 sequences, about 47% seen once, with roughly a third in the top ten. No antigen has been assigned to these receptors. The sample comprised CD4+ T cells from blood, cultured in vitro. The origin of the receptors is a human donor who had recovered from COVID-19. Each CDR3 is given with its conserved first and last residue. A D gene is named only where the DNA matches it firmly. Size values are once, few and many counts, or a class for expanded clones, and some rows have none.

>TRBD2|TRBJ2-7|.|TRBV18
CASSRTSGGAYEQYF
TGTGCCAGCTCACGGACTAGCGGGGGGGCCTACGAGCAGTACTTC
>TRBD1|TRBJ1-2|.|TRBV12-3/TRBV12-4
CASSLSGGYGYTF
TGTGCCAGCAGTTTATCAGGGGGCTATGGCTACACCTTC
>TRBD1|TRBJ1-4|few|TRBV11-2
CASSPERRQGREKLFF
TGTGCCAGCAGCCCGGAGAGACGACAGGGACGCGAAAAACTGTTTTTT
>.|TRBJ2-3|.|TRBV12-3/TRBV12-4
CASSKSESPAQYF
TGTGCCAGCAGCAAATCGGAGTCCCCGGCGCAGTATTTT
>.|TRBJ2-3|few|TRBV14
CASSQELGDTQYF
TGTGCCAGCAGCCAGGAGCTGGGGGATACGCAGTATTTT
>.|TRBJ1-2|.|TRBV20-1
CSAPTANYGYTF
TGCAGTGCTCCGACAGCTAACTATGGCTACACCTTC
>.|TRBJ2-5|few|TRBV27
CASSPRTEETQYF
TGTGCCAGCAGTCCGCGGACGGAAGAGACCCAGTACTTC
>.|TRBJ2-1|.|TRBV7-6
CASSSSNSGTNEQFF
TGTGCCAGCAGCTCCTCGAATTCAGGGACAAATGAGCAGTTCTTC
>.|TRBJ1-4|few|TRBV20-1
CSAPIATNEKLFF
TGCAGTGCCCCGATTGCAACTAATGAAAAACTGTTTTTT
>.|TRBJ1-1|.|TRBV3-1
CASSQEILAAGTEAFF
TGTGCCAGCAGCCAAGAAATCCTGGCAGCAGGCACTGAAGCTTTCTTT
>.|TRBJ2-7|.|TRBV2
CASSGAGDEQYF
TGTGCCAGCAGTGGGGCTGGGGACGAGCAGTACTTC
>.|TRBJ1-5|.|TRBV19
CASSGDNSNQPQHF
TGTGCCAGTAGTGGGGACAACTCCAATCAGCCCCAGCATTTT
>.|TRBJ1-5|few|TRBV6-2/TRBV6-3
CASGRQLSGGNQPQHF
TGTGCCAGCGGGAGACAACTGTCGGGGGGCAATCAGCCCCAGCATTTT
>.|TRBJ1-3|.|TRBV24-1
CATSDRPRWRRRNTIYF
TGTGCCACCAGTGATCGTCCACGGTGGCGAAGGCGAAACACCATATATTTT
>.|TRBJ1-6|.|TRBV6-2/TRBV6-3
CASSPEGQRSSYNSPLHF
TGTGCCAGCAGTCCCGAAGGACAGCGGAGCTCCTATAATTCACCCCTCCACTTT
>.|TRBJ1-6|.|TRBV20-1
CSASRGGSSYNSPLHF
TGCAGTGCTAGTAGGGGGGGCAGCTCCTATAATTCACCCCTCCACTTT
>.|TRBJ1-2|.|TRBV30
CAWSRGRGYTF
TGTGCCTGGAGTAGGGGTCGTGGCTACACCTTC
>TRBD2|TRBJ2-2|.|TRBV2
CASRPKSGGVSTGELFF
TGTGCCAGCAGGCCAAAAAGCGGGGGGGTTAGCACCGGGGAGCTGTTTTTT
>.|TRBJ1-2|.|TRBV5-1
CASSPEPLDRNVYGYTF
TGCGCCAGCAGCCCCGAACCCCTGGACAGAAACGTTTATGGCTACACCTTC
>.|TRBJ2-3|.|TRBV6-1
CASRTTFKGGTDTQYF
TGTGCCAGCAGGACGACATTCAAGGGGGGGACAGATACGCAGTATTTT
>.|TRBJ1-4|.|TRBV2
CASSEALGGTWKLFF
TGTGCCAGCAGTGAAGCGCTTGGGGGCACGTGGAAACTGTTTTTT
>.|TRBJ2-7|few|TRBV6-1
CASSDIGSSYEQYF
TGTGCCAGCAGTGACATCGGCAGCTCCTACGAGCAGTACTTC
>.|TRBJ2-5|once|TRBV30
CAWSVGGSQETQYF
TGTGCCTGGAGTGTGGGGGGCTCTCAAGAGACCCAGTACTTC
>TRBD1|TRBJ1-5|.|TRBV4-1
CASNPTDRGLSQPQHF
TGCGCCAGCAACCCCACGGACAGGGGGCTTAGTCAGCCCCAGCATTTT
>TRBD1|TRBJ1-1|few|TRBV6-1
CASSLMGQGTTEAFF
TGTGCCAGCAGTCTGATGGGACAGGGCACGACTGAAGCTTTCTTT
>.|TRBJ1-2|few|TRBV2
CASSEGDYGYTF
TGTGCCAGCAGTGAAGGAGACTATGGCTACACCTTC
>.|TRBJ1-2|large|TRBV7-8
CASSSRADTRYGYTF
TGTGCCAGCAGCTCCCGGGCTGATACCCGCTATGGCTACACCTTC
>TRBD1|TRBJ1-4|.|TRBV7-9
CASSSTGSSEKLFF
TGTGCCAGCAGCTCGACAGGGTCGAGTGAAAAACTGTTTTTT
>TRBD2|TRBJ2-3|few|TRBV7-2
CASRRTGGHTDTQYF
TGTGCCAGCAGACGAACGGGGGGGCACACAGATACGCAGTATTTT
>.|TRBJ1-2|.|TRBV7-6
CASSTHAGARTF
TGTGCCAGCAGCACCCATGCAGGGGCCCGGACCTTC
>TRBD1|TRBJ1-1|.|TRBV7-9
CASSPADRGAAEAFF
TGTGCCAGCAGCCCGGCCGACAGGGGAGCGGCTGAAGCTTTCTTT
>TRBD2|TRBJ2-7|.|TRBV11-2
CASSFSGGEVYEQYF
TGTGCCAGCAGCTTTAGCGGGGGGGAGGTCTACGAGCAGTACTTC
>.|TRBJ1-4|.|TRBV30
CAWSVSDFGEKLFF
TGTGCCTGGAGTGTCTCCGACTTCGGGGAAAAACTGTTTTTT
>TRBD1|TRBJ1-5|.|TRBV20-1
CSARLTGGDQPQHF
TGCAGTGCTAGACTTACAGGGGGGGATCAGCCCCAGCATTTT
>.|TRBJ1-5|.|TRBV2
CASSEGGQFNQPQHF
TGTGCCAGCAGTGAAGGAGGACAGTTCAATCAGCCCCAGCATTTT
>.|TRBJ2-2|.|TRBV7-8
CASSQTGLFSTGELFF
TGTGCCAGCAGCCAAACAGGGTTATTCAGCACCGGGGAGCTGTTTTTT
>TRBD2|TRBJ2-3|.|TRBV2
CASRLSGGAGTDTQYF
TGTGCCAGCAGACTTAGCGGGGGGGCCGGAACAGATACGCAGTATTTT
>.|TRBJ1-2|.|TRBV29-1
CSVGDTWDGYTF
TGCAGCGTTGGAGACACCTGGGATGGCTACACCTTC
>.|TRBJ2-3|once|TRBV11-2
CASSLDREATGATQYF
TGTGCCAGCAGCTTAGATCGAGAGGCGACAGGCGCGACGCAGTATTTT
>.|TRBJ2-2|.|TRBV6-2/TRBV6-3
CASSYSGGGVTGELFF
TGTGCCAGCAGTTACTCTGGAGGGGGGGTCACCGGGGAGCTGTTTTTT
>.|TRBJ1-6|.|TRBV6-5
CASSYRGSPLHF
TGTGCCAGCAGTTACAGAGGGTCACCCCTCCACTTT
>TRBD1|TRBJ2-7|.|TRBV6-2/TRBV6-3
CASSKQGAYEQYF
TGTGCCAGCAGTAAACAGGGGGCCTACGAGCAGTACTTC
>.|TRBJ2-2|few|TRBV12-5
CASGLSAGPTGELFF
TGTGCTAGTGGTTTGAGCGCAGGGCCGACCGGGGAGCTGTTTTTT
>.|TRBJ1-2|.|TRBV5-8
CASSSRQLIYGYTF
TGTGCCAGCAGCTCTCGACAGCTTATCTATGGCTACACCTTC
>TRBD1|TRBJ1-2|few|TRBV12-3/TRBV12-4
CASSPQGASGGYTF
TGTGCCAGCAGTCCCCAGGGGGCCTCCGGTGGCTACACCTTC
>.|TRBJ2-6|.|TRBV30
CAWSVDSSGANVLTF
TGTGCCTGGAGTGTAGACAGCTCTGGGGCCAACGTCCTGACTTTC
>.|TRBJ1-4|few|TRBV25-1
CASSEGGAHEKLFF
TGTGCCAGCAGTGAAGGGGGGGCTCATGAAAAACTGTTTTTT
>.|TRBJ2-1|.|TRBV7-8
CASSLENLGLAYNEQFF
TGTGCCAGCAGCTTAGAAAATCTAGGGTTGGCCTACAATGAGCAGTTCTTC
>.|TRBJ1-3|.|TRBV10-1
CASSEQGSGNTIYF
TGCGCCAGCAGTGAGCAGGGTTCGGGAAACACCATATATTTT
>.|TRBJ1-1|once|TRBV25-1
CASSAQDKAFF
TGTGCCAGCAGTGCACAGGACAAAGCTTTCTTT
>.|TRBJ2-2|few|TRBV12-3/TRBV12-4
CASSLGRVNTGELFF
TGTGCCAGCAGTTTAGGGCGGGTGAACACCGGGGAGCTGTTTTTT
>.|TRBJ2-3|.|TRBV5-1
CASSLNAAPRDTQYF
TGCGCCAGCAGCCTGAATGCGGCCCCGAGAGATACGCAGTATTTT
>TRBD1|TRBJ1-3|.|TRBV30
CAWSVSGGRGNTIYF
TGTGCCTGGAGTGTATCAGGGGGGCGCGGAAACACCATATATTTT
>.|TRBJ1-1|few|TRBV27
CASSLEGMNTEAFF
TGTGCCAGCAGTTTGGAGGGCATGAACACTGAAGCTTTCTTT
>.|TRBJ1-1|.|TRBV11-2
CASSFRAQVEAFF
TGTGCCAGCAGCTTTCGGGCTCAAGTGGAAGCTTTCTTT
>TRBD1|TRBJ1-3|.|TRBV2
CASSTAPGQGRAGNTIYF
TGTGCCAGCAGCACCGCTCCGGGACAGGGTAGGGCTGGAAACACCATATATTTT
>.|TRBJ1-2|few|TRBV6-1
CASSEWTNYGYTF
TGTGCCAGCAGTGAATGGACTAACTATGGCTACACCTTC